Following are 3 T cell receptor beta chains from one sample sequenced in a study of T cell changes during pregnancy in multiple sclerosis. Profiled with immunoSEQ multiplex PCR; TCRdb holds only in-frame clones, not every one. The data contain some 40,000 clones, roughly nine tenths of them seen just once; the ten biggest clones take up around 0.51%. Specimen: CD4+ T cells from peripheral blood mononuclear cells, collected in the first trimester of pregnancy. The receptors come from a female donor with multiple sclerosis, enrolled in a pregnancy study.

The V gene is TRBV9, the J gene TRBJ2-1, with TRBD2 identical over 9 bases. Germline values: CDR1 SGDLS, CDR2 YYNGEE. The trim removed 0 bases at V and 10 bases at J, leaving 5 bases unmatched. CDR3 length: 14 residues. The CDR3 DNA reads TGTGCCAGCAGCGTAGGCCCTAGCGGGAAGGAGCAGTTCTTC. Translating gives CASSVGPSGKEQFF.

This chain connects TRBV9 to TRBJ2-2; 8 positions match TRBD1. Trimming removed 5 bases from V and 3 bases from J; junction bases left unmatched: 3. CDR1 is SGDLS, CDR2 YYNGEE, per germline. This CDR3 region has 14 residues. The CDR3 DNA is TGTGCCAGCAGAAAACAGGGGGACACCGGGGAGCTGTTTTTT. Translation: CASRKQGDTGELFF.

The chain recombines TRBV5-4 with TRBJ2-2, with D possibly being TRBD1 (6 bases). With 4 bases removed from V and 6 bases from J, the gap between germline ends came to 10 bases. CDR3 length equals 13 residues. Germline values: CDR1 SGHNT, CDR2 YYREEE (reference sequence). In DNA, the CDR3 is TGTGCCAGCAGCGTCGACAGGTCCGGGGAGCTGTTTTTT. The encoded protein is CASSVDRSGELFF.